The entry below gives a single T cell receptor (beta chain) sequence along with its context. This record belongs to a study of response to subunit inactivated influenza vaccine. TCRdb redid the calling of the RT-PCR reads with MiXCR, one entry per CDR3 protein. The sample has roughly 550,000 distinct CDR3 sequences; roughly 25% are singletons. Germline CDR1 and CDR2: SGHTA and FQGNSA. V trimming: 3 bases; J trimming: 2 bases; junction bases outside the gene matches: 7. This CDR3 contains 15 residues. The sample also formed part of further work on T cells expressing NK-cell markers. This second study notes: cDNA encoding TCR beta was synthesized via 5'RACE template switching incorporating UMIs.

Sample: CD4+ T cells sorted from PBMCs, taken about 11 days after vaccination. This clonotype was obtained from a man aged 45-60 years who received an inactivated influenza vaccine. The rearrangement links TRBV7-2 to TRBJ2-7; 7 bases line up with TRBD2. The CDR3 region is CASSFIGGGAYEQYF. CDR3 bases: TGTGCCAGCAGCTTTATTGGGGGGGGAGCCTACGAGCAGTACTTC.